The clone carrying this T cell receptor (beta chain) was observed at least ten times. Its specificity is not known. These data originate in a study of CD8 T cells in ankylosing spondylitis. Study-wide findings and caveats: Clones linked to the disease showed a CD8+ phenotype. They occurred at relatively low frequencies in peripheral blood.

TCRdb fed the 5' RACE reads into MiXCR, producing one record per CDR3 protein. This sample has under 400,000 distinct CDR3 sequences, with approximately 10% found just once. The length of the CDR3 is 13 residues. CDR1 LNHNV and CDR2 YYDKDF come from the germline V gene (reference sequence). V was clipped by 4 bases and J by 6 bases, with 13 bases between them. The receptor was derived from a female donor with ankylosing spondylitis or in good health (not recorded which). The specimen sequenced was blood, either unsorted or a sorted T cell fraction (not recorded which). The chain couples TRBV15 to TRBJ2-7, with D unclear. The CDR3 here is CATSTRYRSEQYF. CDR3 bases: TGTGCCACCAGCACACGCTACAGATCCGAGCAGTACTTC.